Shown below are 15 T cell receptor beta chains from a single sample sequenced in a study of PD-1 blockade in classical Hodgkin lymphoma. Every patient experienced relapse after autologous stem cell transplantation, and brentuximab vedotin exposure varied. Profiling relied on immunoSEQ multiplex PCR, and the TCRdb table lists in-frame clones only, not all of them. This table holds tens of thousands of clones, 70% to 80% found once. The starting material was peripheral blood mononuclear cells (PBMCs), obtained before the second cycle of nivolumab. The receptor source for this set is a human donor with classical Hodgkin lymphoma.

This clone was detected only a few times. V gene TRBV6-1 combines with J gene TRBJ2-1; 7 bases map to TRBD1. V was clipped by 3 bases and J by 9 bases; unmatched bases: 5. The germline gives CDR1 MNHNS, CDR2 SASEGT. The CDR3 is made up of 13 amino acids. The CDR3 reads CASSETQGIEQFF. CDR3 in DNA: TGTGCCAGCAGTGAGACACAGGGGATTGAGCAGTTCTTC.

Within the sample, this clone is medium-sized. J is TRBJ2-5 and V is TRBV9, with 7 bases that match TRBD2. V was clipped by 2 bases and J by 4 bases; unmatched bases: 8. The CDR3 consists of 15 residues. Germline CDR1 and CDR2: SGDLS and YYNGEE. The CDR3 DNA sequence: TGTGCCAGCAGCGTTCTCGGGGGGTTTGGAGAGACCCAGTACTTC. Translation: CASSVLGGFGETQYF.

This chain uses TRBV9 with TRBJ2-7; either TRBD1 or TRBD2 may fit D (5 bases each). The germline gives CDR1 SGDLS, CDR2 YYNGEE. Trimming shortened V by 3 bases and J by 2 bases, and 15 bases separated the two germline ends. The CDR3 loop spans 15 amino acids. The CDR3 sequence: CASSAGPRGAYEQYF. The CDR3 region has the DNA TGTGCCAGCAGCGCGGGACCTAGGGGAGCCTACGAGCAGTACTTC.

With respect to this clone: Additional DNA sequences in this sample encode the identical CDR3. J is TRBJ1-1 and V is TRBV6-5; D is possibly TRBD1 (5 bases). V was trimmed by 5 bases and J by 0 bases, leaving 7 bases between them. Looked up from germline, CDR1 is MNHEY and CDR2 is SVGAGI. The length of the CDR3 is 13 residues. The CDR3 spells CASSQTVNTEAFF. DNA of the CDR3: TGTGCCAGCAGTCAGACAGTGAACACTGAAGCTTTCTTT.

This chain joins TRBV6-5 and TRBJ2-3, with TRBD2 matching over 10 bases. V lost 4 bases, J lost 1 base, and 5 bases stayed unmatched. Germline CDR1 reads MNHEY; CDR2 reads SVGAGI. The CDR3 covers 16 residues. DNA for the CDR3: TGTGCCAGCAGTTCGGAGACTAGCGGGCGCACAGATACGCAGTATTTT. This encodes CASSSETSGRTDTQYF.

This clone was detected only once. The chain is built from TRBV5-4 and TRBJ2-3, with D perhaps matching TRBD2 (6 bases). CDR3 size: 17 residues. With 5 bases removed from V and 6 bases from J, the gap between germline ends came to 25 bases. Per the germline V gene, CDR1 is SGHNT and CDR2 is YYREEE (reference sequence). The CDR3 loop is CASRSPTPGVSPDTQYF. DNA for the CDR3: TGTGCCAGCAGATCCCCGACCCCGGGGGTTTCACCGGATACGCAGTATTTT.

The rearrangement uses TRBV10-3 and TRBJ2-3; possibly TRBD1 for D (6 bases). The CDR3 is 14 amino acids. Germline V CDR1 and CDR2: ENHRY, SYGVKD. Between the trimmed V and J ends, which lost 0 bases and 2 bases, there was a span of 6 bases. In nucleotides, the CDR3 is TGTGCCATCAGTGAGTCGGGACACACAGATACGCAGTATTTT. It translates to CAISESGHTDTQYF.

The rearrangement links TRBV30 to TRBJ2-7, with 11 nucleotides matching TRBD1. CDR1 is GTSNPN and CDR2 is SVGIG in the germline V gene (reference sequence). Trimming removed 3 bases from V and 5 bases from J; junction bases left unmatched: 12. This CDR3 is 16 amino acids long. CDR3 sequence: CAWRRFGGQGVDEQYF. CDR3 DNA sequence: TGTGCCTGGAGAAGGTTCGGGGGACAGGGGGTAGACGAGCAGTACTTC.

The chain carries TRBV30 and TRBJ2-1; tentative D call: TRBD2 (5 bases). The CDR3 is 13 amino acids. The V end lost 0 bases, the J end lost 6 bases, and 9 bases lay between the germline ends. CDR1 GTSNPN and CDR2 SVGIG come from the germline V gene (reference sequence). The CDR3 region is CAWSVPGGNEQFF. DNA of the CDR3: TGTGCCTGGAGTGTACCAGGAGGCAATGAGCAGTTCTTC.

The J gene is TRBJ1-2, the V gene TRBV19; 9 positions match TRBD1. After removal of 6 bases from V and 5 bases from J, the junction contained 4 bases not matched to a gene. There are 13 residues in the CDR3. The V gene's germline CDR1 is LNHDA and CDR2 SQIVND (reference sequence). This CDR3 is CASRSDRGYGYTF. CDR3 bases: TGTGCCAGTAGAAGCGACAGGGGGTATGGCTACACCTTC.

This chain uses TRBV5-4 with TRBJ2-1, with 14 bases aligning to TRBD2. Germline lookup yields CDR1 SGHNT and CDR2 YYREEE (reference sequence). The CDR3 totals 16 residues. V lost 5 bases and J lost 7; bases outside the gene matches: 8. The CDR3 reads CASSTGLAGGGNEQFF. CDR3 in DNA: TGTGCCAGCAGTACCGGACTAGCGGGAGGAGGAAATGAGCAGTTCTTC.

As regards this clone: Since a much larger clone is just one base distant, this may be a read error. Other DNA sequences in this sample translate to the same CDR3. The chain has TRBV5-6 and TRBJ2-7; 8 nucleotides align to TRBD1. With 0 bases clipped from V and 4 bases from J, the junction kept 6 bases outside the gene matches. Germline V CDR1 and CDR2: SGHDT, YYEEEE. The CDR3 length is 15 residues. CDR3 protein: CASSLEPGQAYEQYF. CDR3 DNA: TGTGCCAGCAGCTTGGAACCGGGACAGGCTTACGAGCAGTACTTC.

The CDR3 reads CASSFFSSGRAPYEQYF. CDR3 bases: TGTGCCAGCAGCTTCTTCTCTAGCGGGAGGGCCCCCTACGAGCAGTACTTC. V is TRBV5-4 and J is TRBJ2-7; 12 bases line up with TRBD2. The CDR3 has 17 amino acids. J was trimmed by 2 bases and V by 2 bases; bases with no gene match: 8. Germline CDR1 is SGHNT and CDR2 is YYREEE (reference sequence).

This clone was observed a few times. The gene calls are TRBV5-4 and TRBJ1-2; D may be TRBD1 (6 bases). From germline, CDR1 is SGHNT and CDR2 YYREEE (reference sequence). This CDR3 contains 16 residues. The V gene lost 4 bases and the J gene lost 0 bases, with 16 bases spanning the gap. CDR3 protein: CASSEQGGDPNYGYTF. The DNA of the CDR3 is TGTGCCAGCAGCGAACAGGGAGGTGATCCTAACTATGGCTACACCTTC.

The chain couples TRBV4-3 to TRBJ1-4; no clear D. The CDR3 runs to 17 residues. V was clipped by 3 bases and J by 0 bases, with 14 bases between them. CDR1 and CDR2 (germline): LGHNA, YSLEER. The CDR3 bases are TGCGCCAGCAGCCAGGTTTCATTTCTTGCAACTAATGAAAAACTGTTTTTT. Translating gives CASSQVSFLATNEKLFF.